Included here is one TCR beta chain sequence, with context. This sample is drawn from a study of blood T cell repertoires in COVID-19. Using immunoSEQ multiplex PCR, the repertoire was profiled, and TCRdb retains in-frame clones only, with some absent. The sample has 230,000 or so clones, about 85% seen once. Exposed study participants had met a COVID-19 case within 2 weeks before entry. The germline V gene has CDR1 SGHKS and CDR2 YYEKEE (reference sequence). The CDR3 length is 15 residues. Trimming cost V 4 bases and J 4 bases; bases outside gene matches: 7. The rearrangement joins TRBV5-5 to TRBJ2-7; 11 bases align to TRBD1. The TCR was taken from a woman in her forties or fifties who had been exposed to COVID-19. The sequencing input was PBMCs or T cells enriched from blood (not recorded which). The CDR3 region has the DNA TGTGCCAGCAGCCTGACGGACAGGGGGCTGTACGAGCAGTACTTC. It encodes CASSLTDRGLYEQYF. Full variable domain (remainder filled in from reference TRBV5-5 and TRBJ2-7): DAGVTQSPTHLIKTRGQQVTLRCSPISGHKSVSWYQQVLGQGPQFIFQYYEKEERGRGNFPDRFSARQFPNYSSELNVNALLLGDSALYLCASSLTDRGLYEQYFGPGTRLTVT.